The clone carrying this T cell receptor (beta chain) was found once. The protocol was immunoSEQ multiplex PCR, while the TCRdb copy is restricted to in-frame clones and leaves out a portion. Among more than 300,000 clones listed, 88% were seen once. This sample was taken from a study of Ad26.COV2.S vaccination and SARS-CoV-2 variants. Treatment in this sample: 19 received Ad26.COV2.S at low or high dose, single or two shots; about five received placebo; per-sample allocation not given. Sampling took place 63 days after the first vaccine or placebo injection. The CDR3 covers 14 residues. The germline CDR1 and CDR2 sequences are LGHNA and YSLEER. The germline V and J ends were trimmed by 0 bases and 4 bases, with 9 bases remaining between them.

The material was peripheral blood, obtained in a trial of Ad26.COV2.S vaccine versus placebo. The sequence came from a person aged 18-60 years who received the Ad26.COV2.S COVID-19 vaccine or a placebo. The chain couples TRBV4-3 to TRBJ1-2; D gene ambiguous. The DNA for the CDR3 is TGCGCCAGCAGCCAAGAAGGTAGGAGCTATGGCTACACCTTC. Its translation: CASSQEGRSYGYTF.